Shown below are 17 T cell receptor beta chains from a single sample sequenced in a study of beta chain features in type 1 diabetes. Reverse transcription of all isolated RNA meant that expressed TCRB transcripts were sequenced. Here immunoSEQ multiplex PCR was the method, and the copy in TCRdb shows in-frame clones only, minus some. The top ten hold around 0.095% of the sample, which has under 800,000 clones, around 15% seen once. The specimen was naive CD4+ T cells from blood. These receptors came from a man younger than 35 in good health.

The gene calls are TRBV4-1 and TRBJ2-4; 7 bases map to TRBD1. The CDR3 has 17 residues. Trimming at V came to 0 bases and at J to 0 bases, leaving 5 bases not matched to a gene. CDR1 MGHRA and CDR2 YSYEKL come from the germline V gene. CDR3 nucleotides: TGCGCCAGCAGCCAAGAGGGACAGCCCCTAGCCAAAAACATTCAGTACTTC. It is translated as CASSQEGQPLAKNIQYF.

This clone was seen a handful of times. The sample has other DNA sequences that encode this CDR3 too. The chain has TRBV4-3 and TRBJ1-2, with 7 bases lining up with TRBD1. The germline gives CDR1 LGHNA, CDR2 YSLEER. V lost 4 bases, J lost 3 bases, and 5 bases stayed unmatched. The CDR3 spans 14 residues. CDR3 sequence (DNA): TGCGCCAGCAGCCGAGGTCAGGGGGACTATGGCTACACCTTC. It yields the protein CASSRGQGDYGYTF.

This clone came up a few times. The CDR3 DNA reads TGTGCCTGGAGGGAGGGACCCGATCGGTATGGCTACACCTTC. Translating gives CAWREGPDRYGYTF. This rearrangement joins TRBV30 to TRBJ1-2; a weak D match, TRBD1 (5 bases). The CDR3 totals 14 residues. Per the germline V gene, CDR1 is GTSNPN and CDR2 is SVGIG (reference sequence). V was pared by 3 bases and J by 5 bases, with 16 bases between.

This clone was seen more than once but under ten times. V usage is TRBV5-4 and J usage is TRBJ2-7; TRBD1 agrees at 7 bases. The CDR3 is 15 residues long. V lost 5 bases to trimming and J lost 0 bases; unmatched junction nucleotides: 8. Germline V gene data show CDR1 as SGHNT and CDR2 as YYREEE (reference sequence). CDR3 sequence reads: CASRSGRTGSYEQYF. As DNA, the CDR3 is TGTGCCAGCAGGTCGGGACGGACAGGCTCCTACGAGCAGTACTTC.

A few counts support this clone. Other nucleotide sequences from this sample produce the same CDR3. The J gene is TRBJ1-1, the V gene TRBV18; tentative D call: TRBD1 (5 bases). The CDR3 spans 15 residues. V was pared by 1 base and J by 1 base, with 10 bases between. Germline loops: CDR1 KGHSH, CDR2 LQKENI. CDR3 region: CASSPLGQGNTEAFF. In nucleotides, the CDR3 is TGTGCCAGCTCACCACTTGGCCAGGGGAACACTGAAGCTTTCTTT.

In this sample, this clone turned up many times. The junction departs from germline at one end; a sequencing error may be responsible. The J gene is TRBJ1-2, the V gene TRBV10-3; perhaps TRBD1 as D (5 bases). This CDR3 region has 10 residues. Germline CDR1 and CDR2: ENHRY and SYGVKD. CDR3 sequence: CAIGEGRDLF. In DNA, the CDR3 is TGTGCCATCGGGGAGGGCAGGGACCTCTTC.

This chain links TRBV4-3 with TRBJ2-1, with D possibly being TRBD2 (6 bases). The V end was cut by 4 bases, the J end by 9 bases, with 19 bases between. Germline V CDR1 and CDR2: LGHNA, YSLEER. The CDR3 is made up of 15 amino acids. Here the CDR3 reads CASSLDYTNLGEQFF. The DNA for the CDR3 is TGCGCCAGCAGCCTGGACTACACGAACCTCGGTGAGCAGTTCTTC.

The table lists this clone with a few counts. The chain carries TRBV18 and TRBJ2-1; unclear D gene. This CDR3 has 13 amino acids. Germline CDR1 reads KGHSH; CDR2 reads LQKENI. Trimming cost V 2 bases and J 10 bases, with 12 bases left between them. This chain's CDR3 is CASSPFLRREQFF. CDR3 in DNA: TGTGCCAGCTCACCATTCTTACGGCGGGAGCAGTTCTTC. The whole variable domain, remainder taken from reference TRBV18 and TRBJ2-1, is NAGVMQNPRHLVRRRGQEARLRCSPMKGHSHVYWYRQLPEEGLKFMVYLQKENIIDESGMPKERFSAEFPKEGPSILRIQQVVRGDSAAYFCASSPFLRREQFFGPGTRLTVL.

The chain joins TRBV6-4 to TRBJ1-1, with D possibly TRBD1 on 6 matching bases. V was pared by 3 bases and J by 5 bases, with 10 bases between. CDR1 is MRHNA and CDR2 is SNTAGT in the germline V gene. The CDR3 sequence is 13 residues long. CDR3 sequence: CASSEQGGTEAFF. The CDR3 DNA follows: TGTGCCAGCAGTGAGCAAGGGGGTACTGAAGCTTTCTTT.

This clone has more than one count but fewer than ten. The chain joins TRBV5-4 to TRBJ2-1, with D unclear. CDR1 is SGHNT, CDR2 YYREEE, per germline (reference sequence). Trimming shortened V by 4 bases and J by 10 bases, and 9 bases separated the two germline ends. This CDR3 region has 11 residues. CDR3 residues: CASSVAQEQFF. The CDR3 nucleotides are TGTGCCAGCAGCGTCGCTCAGGAGCAGTTCTTC. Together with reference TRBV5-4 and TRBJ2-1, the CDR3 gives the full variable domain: ETGVTQSPTHLIKTRGQQVTLRCSSQSGHNTVSWYQQALGQGPQFIFQYYREEENGRGNFPPRFSGLQFPNYSSELNVNALELDDSALYLCASSVAQEQFFGPGTRLTVL.

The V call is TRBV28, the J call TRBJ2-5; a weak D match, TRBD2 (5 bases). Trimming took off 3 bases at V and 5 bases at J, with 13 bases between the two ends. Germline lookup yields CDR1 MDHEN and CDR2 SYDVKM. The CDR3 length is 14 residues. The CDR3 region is CASSFNSRRETQYF. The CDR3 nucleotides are TGTGCCAGCAGTTTCAATTCCCGGAGGGAGACCCAGTACTTC. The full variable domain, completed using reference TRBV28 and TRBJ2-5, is DVKVTQSSRYLVKRTGEKVFLECVQDMDHENMFWYRQDPGLGLRLIYFSYDVKMKEKGDIPEGYSVSREKKERFSLILESASTNQTSMYLCASSFNSRRETQYFGPGTRLLVL.

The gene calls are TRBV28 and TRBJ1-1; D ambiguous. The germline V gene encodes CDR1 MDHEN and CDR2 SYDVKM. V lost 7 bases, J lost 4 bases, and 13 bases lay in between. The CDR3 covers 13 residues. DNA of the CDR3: TGTGCCAGCATCCGAGGCCGGAGCACTGAAGCTTTCTTT. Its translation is CASIRGRSTEAFF.

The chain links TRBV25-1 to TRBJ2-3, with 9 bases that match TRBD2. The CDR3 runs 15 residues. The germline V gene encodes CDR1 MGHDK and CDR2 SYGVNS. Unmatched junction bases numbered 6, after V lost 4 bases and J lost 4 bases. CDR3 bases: TGTGCCAGCAGTGCTTGGGCGGGAGGGGCAGATACGCAGTATTTT. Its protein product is CASSAWAGGADTQYF.

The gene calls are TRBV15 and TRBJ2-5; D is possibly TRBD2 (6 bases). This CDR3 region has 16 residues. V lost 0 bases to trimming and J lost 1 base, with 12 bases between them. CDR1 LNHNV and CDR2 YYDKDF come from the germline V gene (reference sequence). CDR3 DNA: TGTGCCACCAGCAGAGATCTCGGGGGTTCCCAAGAGACCCAGTACTTC. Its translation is CATSRDLGGSQETQYF.

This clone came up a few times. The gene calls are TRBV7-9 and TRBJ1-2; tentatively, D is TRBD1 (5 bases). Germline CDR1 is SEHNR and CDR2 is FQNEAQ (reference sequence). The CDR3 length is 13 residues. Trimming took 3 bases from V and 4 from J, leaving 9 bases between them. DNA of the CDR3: TGTGCCAGCAGCTTTAGGGGCGTCTATGGCTACACCTTC. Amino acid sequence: CASSFRGVYGYTF.

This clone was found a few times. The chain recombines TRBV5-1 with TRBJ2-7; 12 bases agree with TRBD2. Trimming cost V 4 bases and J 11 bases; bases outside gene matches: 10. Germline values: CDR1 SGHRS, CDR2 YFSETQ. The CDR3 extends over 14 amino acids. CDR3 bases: TGCGCCAGCAGCAGAAGGACTAGCGGGGCGTATGAGTACTTC. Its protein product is CASSRRTSGAYEYF.

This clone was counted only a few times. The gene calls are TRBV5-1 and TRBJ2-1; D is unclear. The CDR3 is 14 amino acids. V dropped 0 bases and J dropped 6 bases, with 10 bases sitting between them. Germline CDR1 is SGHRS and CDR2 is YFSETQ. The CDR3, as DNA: TGCGCCAGCAGCTTGGTTTTAGGCCTCAATGAGCAGTTCTTC. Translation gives CASSLVLGLNEQFF.